The text below deals with one T cell receptor beta chain. This clonotype is medium-sized (0.01 to 0.1%) in its sample. It has no known antigen specificity. No base quality values were provided; no much bigger clone lies one nucleotide off. The protocol used for the library was 5' RACE. This sample was sequenced with a NextSeq 500. To allow correction of PCR and sequencing errors, the TCR library protocol tagged every TCR cDNA molecule with a unique molecular identifier. The published analysis was carried out like this. Decombinator tools were used for TCR identification, UMI-based error correction and CDR3 extraction. TCRs above a frequency of 2 per 1,000, corresponding to the top 1% of the tumor frequency distribution, were defined as expanded. Expanded tumor TCRs were classed as regional if statistically deemed absent (corrected P<0.05) from at least one tumor region, otherwise ubiquitous. Each repertoire was subsampled 100 times to 5,000 TCRs, after which Renyi diversity was computed with the R vegan package. To build CDR3 similarity networks, amino acid triplet string-kernel similarity was used, and CDR3s were connected when their pairwise similarity was above 0.82. The raw public data were reprocessed by TCRdb itself: fastp quality trimming at Q25, MiXCR clonotype calling, in-frame beta chains only. Each entry merges the rows of one CDR3 protein and shows their most common DNA and genes. In this record, the V and J calls reflect TCRdb's handling and not the investigators' own analysis. Present in this sample are almost 3,000 distinct CDR3 sequences, roughly an eighth of which were seen just once. Of the sample, around 21% falls within the top ten clones.

Sample time point, as interpreted from the label and publication: sample taken at primary tumor resection. Donors were some 70 patients with early-stage, untreated non-small cell lung cancer from the lung TRACERx cohort. Whole RNA extracted from tumor and nontumor lung tissue, or from cryopreserved PBMC samples, was used for TCR sequencing without cell sorting. A patient was chosen for TCR sequencing only when enough RNA was available from at least two tumor regions. Before selection, tumor and adjacent nontumor lung specimens were reviewed by a lung pathologist. These data belong to a study of spatial heterogeneity in lung cancer (dated by TCRdb to about 2019). At the level of the whole study: Beta-chain transcripts were consistently detected in greater numbers than alpha-chain transcripts, which likely reflects a higher abundance of beta-chain transcripts. In tumor regions, TCR transcript counts showed a strong correlation with a T cell transcriptional module score derived from matched bulk RNA-seq. In the raw uncorrected reads, each unique combination of TCR and UMI appeared on average more than ten times. In non-small cell lung cancer, the study made a quantitative comparison of TCR alpha and beta repertoires among multiple tumor regions, matched nontumor lung and blood. Nonsynonymous mutation counts, determined by whole-exome sequencing of tumor tissue, were related to TCR repertoire features. Both alpha and beta chains were TCR-sequenced in samples taken at surgery, namely 220 tumor regions, around 64 matched nontumor lung samples and 56 PBMC samples.

The research as a whole found: Estimated TCR-seq coverage of tumor T cells was only 5.5% to 8% for alpha chains and about 13% for beta chains. The number of expanded intratumoral alpha and beta TCRs correlated with the tumor nonsynonymous mutation count. Counts of ubiquitous and regional expanded TCRs were found to correlate with counts of ubiquitous and regional nonsynonymous mutations, respectively. Additional single-cell paired TCR alpha and beta sequencing was considered necessary to confirm, at a functional level, the hypothesis that regional TCRs recognize regional mutations.

From a lookup of the germline V gene, CDR1 and CDR2 are MDHEN and SYDVKM. The CDR3 contains 15 residues, cysteine and phenylalanine counted. The DNA shown is the 45-base CDR3, in frame from base 1. V and J lose 2 bases and 5 bases, and a span of 13 bases separates them. This clonotype was sampled from a male donor with early-stage non-small cell lung cancer. The starting material was lung tumor tissue, obtained at surgery. The rearranged chain carries TRBV28 and TRBJ1-5; 5 matching bases give a weak D call of TRBD1. The DNA sequence is given as TGTGCCAGCAGTTTACGGGGGAAAGTCGATCAGCCCCAGCATTTT. This sequence encodes CASSLRGKVDQPQHF.